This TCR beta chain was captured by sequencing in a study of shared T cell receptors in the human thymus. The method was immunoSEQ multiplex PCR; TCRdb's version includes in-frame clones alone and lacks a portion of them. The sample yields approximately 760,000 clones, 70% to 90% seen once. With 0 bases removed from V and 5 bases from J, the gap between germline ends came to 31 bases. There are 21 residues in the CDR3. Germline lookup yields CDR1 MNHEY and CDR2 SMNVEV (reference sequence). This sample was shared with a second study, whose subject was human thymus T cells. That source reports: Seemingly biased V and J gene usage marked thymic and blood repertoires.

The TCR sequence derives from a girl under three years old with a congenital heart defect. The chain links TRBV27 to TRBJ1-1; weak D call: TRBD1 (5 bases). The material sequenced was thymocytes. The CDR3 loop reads CASSLSVSCKGLKGRRTEAFF. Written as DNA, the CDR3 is TGTGCCAGCAGTTTATCTGTCTCGTGTAAGGGGCTAAAGGGTAGGAGAACTGAAGCTTTCTTT.